Following are 27 T cell receptor beta chains from one sample sequenced in a study of blood T cell repertoires in COVID-19. Repertoires were generated with immunoSEQ multiplex PCR, while TCRdb's copy carries only in-frame clones and drops some. The sample lists more than 200,000 clones; approximately 79% were seen once. The sample was peripheral blood. These receptors originate from a woman at least 80 years old with active or convalescent COVID-19.

The genes are TRBV19 and TRBJ1-1, with a possible D match to TRBD1 (5 bases). The CDR3 totals 15 residues. The V gene's germline CDR1 is LNHDA and CDR2 SQIVND (reference sequence). The V gene lost 5 bases and the J gene lost 1 base, with 14 bases spanning the gap. CDR3 sequence: CASSGGPEGNTEAFF. The CDR3 DNA is TGTGCCAGTAGTGGGGGACCGGAGGGGAACACTGAAGCTTTCTTT.

This sequence joins TRBV5-1 and TRBJ2-3, with 10 bases matching TRBD2. V shed 5 bases, J shed 4 bases, and the junction held 7 bases outside the gene matches. The CDR3 covers 15 residues. Germline loops: CDR1 SGHRS, CDR2 YFSETQ. Here the CDR3 reads CASRERGGIPDTQYF. The CDR3 region has the DNA TGCGCCAGCAGGGAGCGGGGGGGCATCCCAGATACGCAGTATTTT.

The rearrangement joins TRBV30 to TRBJ1-3; 8 bases are shared with TRBD1. The CDR3 consists of 15 residues. V was clipped by 3 bases and J by 3 bases; unmatched bases: 7. Germline CDR1 GTSNPN, CDR2 SVGIG (reference sequence). This CDR3 reads CAWRIPGGFGNTIYF. CDR3 DNA: TGTGCCTGGAGGATTCCAGGGGGCTTTGGAAACACCATATATTTT.

V is TRBV14 and J is TRBJ1-1, with D unresolved. Trimming stripped 6 bases from V and 0 bases from J, with 5 bases between. The CDR3 has 12 amino acids. Per the germline V gene, CDR1 is SGHDN and CDR2 is FVKESK. In nucleotides, the CDR3 is TGTGCCAGCAGGGGCTTGAACACTGAAGCTTTCTTT. Protein sequence: CASRGLNTEAFF.

The J gene is TRBJ2-6, the V gene TRBV28; a weak D match, TRBD2 (5 bases). The CDR3 runs 15 residues. V gave up 3 bases and J gave up 3 bases, with 9 bases separating them. Per germline, CDR1 MDHEN and CDR2 SYDVKM. Here the CDR3 reads CASSFGGIGANVLTF. The CDR3 DNA follows: TGTGCCAGCAGTTTCGGAGGAATTGGGGCCAACGTCCTGACTTTC. Full variable domain (missing parts from reference TRBV28 and TRBJ2-6): DVKVTQSSRYLVKRTGEKVFLECVQDMDHENMFWYRQDPGLGLRLIYFSYDVKMKEKGDIPEGYSVSREKKERFSLILESASTNQTSMYLCASSFGGIGANVLTFGAGSRLTVL.

J is TRBJ2-1 and V is TRBV6-2 or TRBV6-3; the match to TRBD2 covers 10 bases. The J segment lost 4 bases and the V segment lost 4 bases, leaving 1 base of the junction unmatched. This CDR3 contains 14 residues. Germline V gene lookup returns CDR1 MNHEY and CDR2 SVGEGT. The CDR3, as DNA: TGTGCCAGCAGTTTTAGCGGGGGGTACAATGAGCAGTTCTTC. This codes for CASSFSGGYNEQFF.

This clone was recorded once. This sequence joins TRBV15 and TRBJ2-3; TRBD2 aligns across 8 bases. CDR3 size: 17 residues. Per the germline V gene, CDR1 is LNHNV and CDR2 is YYDKDF (reference sequence). V shed 5 bases and J 3 bases; nucleotides not matched to a gene: 13. The CDR3 loop reads CATSPRGGPGGTDTQYF. CDR3 nucleotide sequence: TGTGCCACCAGCCCCCGGGGGGGGCCTGGTGGGACAGATACGCAGTATTTT.

The gene calls are TRBV4-2 and TRBJ2-7; D unclear. Trimming removed 0 bases at V and 7 bases at J, with 10 bases between. The CDR3 contains 13 residues. Germline lookup yields CDR1 LGHNA and CDR2 YNFKEQ. The CDR3 reads CASSQEIGGEQYF. In DNA form, the CDR3 reads TGTGCCAGCAGCCAAGAAATTGGCGGAGAGCAGTACTTC.

The genes are TRBV7-6 and TRBJ2-1; 7 positions match TRBD1. The CDR3 loop spans 15 amino acids. The V and J ends lost 5 bases and 5 bases, in that order; junction bases with no gene match: 9. The germline gives CDR1 SGHVS, CDR2 FNYEAQ. DNA of the CDR3: TGTGCCAGCAGCGCCCAACAGGGGATCCACAATGAGCAGTTCTTC. Translating it yields CASSAQQGIHNEQFF.

This chain joins TRBV15 and TRBJ1-2, with D maybe TRBD1 (5 bases). The V and J ends lost 1 base and 0 bases respectively, with 9 bases between them. Germline loops: CDR1 LNHNV, CDR2 YYDKDF (reference sequence). The CDR3 covers 15 residues. In DNA form, the CDR3 reads TGTGCCACCAGCAGAGGGGGCATCGCTAACTATGGCTACACCTTC. Translated, it gives CATSRGGIANYGYTF.

J is TRBJ1-1 and V is TRBV20-1; D call uncertain. Deletions cut 5 bases from V and 11 bases from J, with 12 bases between. Germline V gives CDR1 DFQATT, CDR2 SNEGSKA (reference sequence). The CDR3 has 10 residues. CDR3 in amino acids: CSALLGKAFF. The CDR3 DNA is TGCAGTGCTTTACTAGGGAAGGCTTTCTTT.

The chain links TRBV6-1 to TRBJ1-5, with D perhaps TRBD1 (6 bases). V lost 0 bases to trimming and J lost 8 bases, with 14 bases between them. Germline V gene lookup returns CDR1 MNHNS and CDR2 SASEGT. This CDR3 is 15 amino acids long. The CDR3 here is CASSEALTGWKPQHF. CDR3 coding DNA: TGTGCCAGCAGTGAAGCGCTTACAGGGTGGAAGCCCCAGCATTTT.

The chain couples TRBV5-1 to TRBJ2-7; no clear D. CDR1 SGHRS and CDR2 YFSETQ come from the germline V gene. The CDR3 loop spans 12 amino acids. The germline V and J ends were trimmed by 4 bases and 6 bases, with 11 bases remaining between them. The CDR3 here is CASSQTGPEQYF. The CDR3 DNA is TGCGCCAGCAGCCAGACTGGTCCCGAGCAGTACTTC.

The CDR3 nucleotides are TGTGCCAGCAGAAATACCGGTAATGAGCAGTTCTTC. Translation gives CASRNTGNEQFF. The rearrangement joins TRBV11-2 to TRBJ2-1; D gene uncertain. The CDR3 covers 12 residues. In germline, CDR1 is SGHAT, CDR2 FQNNGV. V shed 6 bases and J shed 7 bases, with 10 bases lying between them.

The rearrangement links TRBV7-9 to TRBJ1-5; D ambiguous. V dropped 4 bases and J dropped 5 bases, with 9 bases sitting between them. CDR3 length: 13 amino acids. Per the germline V gene, CDR1 is SEHNR and CDR2 is FQNEAQ (reference sequence). The CDR3 region is CASSSRDDQPQHF. The CDR3 DNA is TGTGCCAGCAGCTCACGGGATGATCAGCCCCAGCATTTT.

The rearrangement uses TRBV28 and TRBJ1-5; 7 bases fit TRBD1. The J segment lost 6 bases and the V segment lost 6 bases, leaving 2 bases of the junction unmatched. CDR3 size: 12 residues. CDR1 MDHEN and CDR2 SYDVKM come from the germline V gene. Here the CDR3 reads CASSTGVQPQHF. As DNA, the CDR3 is TGTGCCAGCAGCACAGGGGTTCAGCCCCAGCATTTT.

The chain employs TRBV3-1 (or the pseudogene TRBV3-2) and TRBJ2-2; 7 bases align to TRBD2. This CDR3 has 18 residues. Germline loops: CDR1 LGHDT, CDR2 YNNKEL (reference sequence). The trim removed 3 bases at V and 2 bases at J, leaving 12 bases unmatched. CDR3 in DNA: TGTGCCAGCAGCCACTCTCTCGGGGGGAACCCCAACACCGGGGAGCTGTTTTTT. This sequence encodes CASSHSLGGNPNTGELFF.

This clone was detected only a few times. At the DNA level, this CDR3 is encoded by other sequences in the same sample as well. The rearrangement uses TRBV2 and TRBJ2-5, with D tentatively TRBD2 (5 bases). The V gene's germline CDR1 is SNHLY and CDR2 FYNNEI. The CDR3 is made up of 13 amino acids. Trimming left V 6 bases short and J 2 bases short, with 10 bases between. CDR3 residues: CASRMDWQETQYF. Written as DNA, the CDR3 is TGTGCCAGCAGGATGGACTGGCAAGAGACCCAGTACTTC.

V usage is TRBV7-6 and J usage is TRBJ2-1, with 9 bases identical to TRBD2. The germline gives CDR1 SGHVS, CDR2 FNYEAQ. The junction had 7 bases not matched to a gene; V was cut back by 1 base and J by 3 bases. The CDR3 contains 17 residues. CDR3 sequence (DNA): TGTGCCAGCAGCTTAGAGATGATAGCGGGAGTCTACAATGAGCAGTTCTTC. Residues: CASSLEMIAGVYNEQFF.

J is TRBJ1-1 and V is TRBV30; a weak D match, TRBD1 (6 bases). Trimming stripped 4 bases from V and 11 bases from J, with 17 bases between. This CDR3 is built from 12 residues. Germline CDR1 is GTSNPN and CDR2 is SVGIG (reference sequence). CDR3 bases: TGTGCCTGGACTCCCGGGGGGGGCCGGGCTTTCTTT. Translation: CAWTPGGGRAFF. Variable domain in full (rest from reference TRBV30 and TRBJ1-1): SQTIHQWPATLVQPVGSPLSLECTVEGTSNPNLYWYRQAAGRGLQLLFYSVGIGQISSEVPQNLSASRPQDRQFILSSKKLLLSDSGFYLCAWTPGGGRAFFGQGTRLTVV.

The chain recombines TRBV10-2 with TRBJ2-1; D unclear. V was pared by 4 bases and J by 0 bases, with 13 bases between. The CDR3 covers 16 residues. CDR1 and CDR2 from the germline V gene are WSHSY and SAAADI. Here the CDR3 DNA reads TGCGCCAGCAGTGGCACGTGGCGGAGCTCCTACAATGAGCAGTTCTTC. Translated, it gives CASSGTWRSSYNEQFF.

The CDR3 nucleotides are TGTGCCAGCAGACGGACAGGGGGCTATGGCTACACCTTC. Translation gives CASRRTGGYGYTF. This sequence joins TRBV12-3 or TRBV12-4 and TRBJ1-2; 10 nucleotides match TRBD1. Trimming took 6 bases from V and 4 from J; bases not matched to a gene: 2. CDR3 size: 13 residues.

CDR3 DNA sequence: TGTGCCACCAGCAGAGGTAGGGAGGCCCACTACAATGAGCAGTTCTTC. It is translated as CATSRGREAHYNEQFF. The chain has TRBV15 and TRBJ2-1; possibly TRBD2 for D (6 bases). Germline CDR1 and CDR2: LNHNV and YYDKDF (reference sequence). The CDR3 runs to 16 residues. Trimming pared 1 base from V and 3 bases from J, leaving 13 bases between.

The chain employs TRBV19 and TRBJ2-4; D gene unclear. The CDR3 is made up of 18 amino acids. Germline CDR1 and CDR2: LNHDA and SQIVND (reference sequence). V was shortened by 1 base and J by 0 bases, with 16 bases between the two germline ends. For the CDR3, the DNA is TGTGCCAGTAGTATAGGGCTCACCCTCACGCTAGCCAAAAACATTCAGTACTTC. It yields the protein CASSIGLTLTLAKNIQYF.

V is TRBV5-1 and J is TRBJ1-1; 7 bases are a match to TRBD1. V was pared by 7 bases and J by 5 bases, with 14 bases of the junction left unmatched. CDR1 is SGHRS, CDR2 YFSETQ, per germline. This CDR3 spans 15 amino acids. CDR3 protein: CASWTGSGVGTEAFF. CDR3 coding DNA: TGCGCCAGCTGGACAGGCTCGGGTGTTGGAACTGAAGCTTTCTTT.

This sequence joins TRBV5-1 and TRBJ1-4; the D is unclear. In germline, CDR1 is SGHRS, CDR2 YFSETQ. Trimming pared 0 bases from V and 5 bases from J, leaving 14 bases between. This CDR3 contains 16 residues. In nucleotides, the CDR3 is TGCGCCAGCAGCTTGGCCCTCTCTCTAGGAAATGAAAAACTGTTTTTT. This gives the protein CASSLALSLGNEKLFF.

The gene calls are TRBV4-1 and TRBJ2-1, with D possibly TRBD1 on 6 matching bases. From germline, CDR1 is MGHRA and CDR2 YSYEKL. This CDR3 comprises 13 residues. The germline V and J ends were trimmed by 4 bases and 5 bases, with 9 bases remaining between them. As DNA, the CDR3 is TGCGCCAGCAGCCTTACAGGGAACAATGAGCAGTTCTTC. As protein: CASSLTGNNEQFF.